This TCR beta chain was documented in a study of OX40 agonist ivuxolimab in advanced cancers. Overall study context: Three dose-escalation patients had partial responses: one with hepatocellular carcinoma and two with cutaneous melanoma.

V was pared by 0 bases and J by 7 bases, with 7 bases between. This CDR3 region has 13 residues. Germline V gene data show CDR1 as LNHDA and CDR2 as SQIVND (reference sequence). Repertoires were generated with immunoSEQ multiplex PCR, while TCRdb's copy carries only in-frame clones and drops some. The repertoire holds more than 45,000 clones, approximately 90% seen once, with around 1.5% in the top ten. The rearrangement links TRBV19 to TRBJ2-4; TRBD1 is a possible D gene (5 bases). The material sequenced was CD4+ or CD8+ T cells sorted from blood, taken in a trial of the OX40 agonist ivuxolimab. This clonotype was obtained from an adult with an advanced solid tumor such as melanoma, head and neck, liver or kidney cancer. As DNA, the CDR3 is TGTGCCAGTAGTATAGACAGGGCCAACATTCAGTACTTC. Translating gives CASSIDRANIQYF.